The 29 T cell receptor beta chains given below trace back to one sample, sequenced in a study of shared clonotypes between healthy human individuals. The protocol was immunoSEQ multiplex PCR, while the TCRdb copy is restricted to in-frame clones and leaves out a portion. Of over 2 million clones in the sample, just under 95% were seen once. What was sequenced was naive CD4+ T cells from PBMCs. Described subset: CD45RA+ positively selected. The receptors were sampled from a man aged 18 to 29 in good health. Some clones in this sample may be carry-over from other donors' samples.

The chain links TRBV5-1 to TRBJ1-2; 7 nucleotides agree with TRBD1. The CDR3 has 16 amino acids. Per germline, CDR1 SGHRS and CDR2 YFSETQ. V lost 2 bases and J lost 4; bases outside the gene matches: 11. CDR3 sequence (DNA): TGCGCCAGCAGCTTAGGTAACACAGGGGCTACCTATGGCTACACCTTC. Translating it yields CASSLGNTGATYGYTF.

This sequence joins TRBV7-9 and TRBJ2-7, with 10 bases matching TRBD1. J gave up 2 bases and V 5 bases, and 6 bases lay outside the gene matches. CDR3 length: 15 amino acids. In germline, CDR1 is SEHNR, CDR2 FQNEAQ (reference sequence). The CDR3 bases are TGTGCCAGCAGCAACCGGACAGGGGGAGCCTACGAGCAGTACTTC. Its translation is CASSNRTGGAYEQYF.

This chain links TRBV5-1 with TRBJ2-7, with 9 bases matching TRBD1. CDR3 length: 16 amino acids. Trimming took 4 bases from V and 2 from J; bases not matched to a gene: 10. In germline, CDR1 is SGHRS, CDR2 YFSETQ. DNA for the CDR3: TGCGCCAGCAGCCTTACCGGGACAGGGTTCCCCTACGAGCAGTACTTC. Protein: CASSLTGTGFPYEQYF.

On this clone itself: The same CDR3 arises from other DNA sequences in this sample as well. The rearrangement links TRBV11-2 to TRBJ2-7, with TRBD2 matching over 11 bases. V shed 1 base, J shed 3 bases, and the junction held 2 bases outside the gene matches. This CDR3 contains 15 residues. Germline CDR1 SGHAT, CDR2 FQNNGV. The CDR3: CASSLGLAGSYEQYF. The CDR3 DNA is TGTGCCAGCAGCTTAGGACTAGCGGGAAGCTACGAGCAGTACTTC.

V usage is TRBV28 and J usage is TRBJ2-7; possibly TRBD2 for D (5 bases). V gave up 4 bases and J gave up 5 bases, with 15 bases separating them. This CDR3 comprises 14 residues. Germline CDR1 reads MDHEN; CDR2 reads SYDVKM. The CDR3 bases are TGTGCCAGCAGTTCCGTGGGAGCTTCAAACGAGCAGTACTTC. Encoded protein: CASSSVGASNEQYF.

The genes are TRBV4-1 and TRBJ1-2, with 8 bases that match TRBD1. The V and J ends lost 2 bases and 3 bases, in that order; junction bases with no gene match: 8. CDR1 and CDR2 from the germline V gene are MGHRA and YSYEKL. CDR3 length: 16 amino acids. The CDR3 DNA follows: TGCGCCAGCAGCCAACCTATGCGGGACAGGTACTATGGCTACACCTTC. This encodes CASSQPMRDRYYGYTF.

The gene calls are TRBV7-9 and TRBJ1-1; D call uncertain. The germline gives CDR1 SEHNR, CDR2 FQNEAQ (reference sequence). The CDR3 is 15 amino acids. Trimming removed 0 bases at V and 2 bases at J, with 10 bases between. The CDR3 sequence: CASSLAEGGNTEAFF. The DNA for the CDR3 is TGTGCCAGCAGCTTAGCAGAGGGAGGAAACACTGAAGCTTTCTTT.

This rearrangement joins TRBV30 to TRBJ1-1; D is possibly TRBD1 (5 bases). The germline CDR1 and CDR2 sequences are GTSNPN and SVGIG (reference sequence). This CDR3 is built from 19 residues. V was trimmed by 3 bases and J by 8 bases, leaving 34 bases between them. The CDR3 DNA follows: TGTGCCTGGAGGGGGTGGGACTTAGAGGTTTATGCACGCCCCTCCGAAGCTTTCTTT. It specifies CAWRGWDLEVYARPSEAFF. Full variable domain (outside the CDR3, taken from reference TRBV30 and TRBJ1-1): SQTIHQWPATLVQPVGSPLSLECTVEGTSNPNLYWYRQAAGRGLQLLFYSVGIGQISSEVPQNLSASRPQDRQFILSSKKLLLSDSGFYLCAWRGWDLEVYARPSEAFFGQGTRLTVV.

The chain uses TRBV7-2 and TRBJ2-3, with 8 bases identical to TRBD2. CDR1 is SGHTA, CDR2 FQGNSA, per germline. This CDR3 has 15 residues. After removal of 3 bases from V and 2 bases from J, the junction contained 4 bases not matched to a gene. Written as DNA, the CDR3 is TGTGCCAGCAGCTTCACTAGCGGACACACAGATACGCAGTATTTT. This codes for CASSFTSGHTDTQYF.

The gene calls are TRBV2 and TRBJ1-2; 8 bases align to TRBD1. Trimming took 2 bases from V and 4 from J; bases not matched to a gene: 3. Germline CDR1 reads SNHLY; CDR2 reads FYNNEI. The CDR3 consists of 14 residues. Here the CDR3 DNA reads TGTGCCAGCAGTGAACAGGGGGCGTTCTATGGCTACACCTTC. This encodes CASSEQGAFYGYTF.

V and J are TRBV7-8 and TRBJ1-5; D gene ambiguous. The CDR3 runs 14 residues. The V end was cut by 3 bases, the J end by 6 bases, with 12 bases between. Germline V lookup: CDR1 SGHVS, CDR2 FQNEAQ. Here the CDR3 DNA reads TGTGCCAGCAGCTTGGGAGGGCGCGGTCAGCCCCAGCATTTT. Its protein is CASSLGGRGQPQHF.

This chain uses TRBV4-2 with TRBJ2-7; D remains unclear. The germline V gene encodes CDR1 LGHNA and CDR2 YNFKEQ. The CDR3 length is 13 residues. Trimming stripped 0 bases from V and 3 bases from J, with 6 bases between. This chain's CDR3 is CASSQDEDYEQYF. DNA of the CDR3: TGTGCCAGCAGCCAAGATGAGGACTACGAGCAGTACTTC.

CDR3 protein: CASSHDSGSSYNEQFF. The CDR3 DNA is TGCGCCAGCAGCCATGATAGCGGGAGCTCCTACAATGAGCAGTTCTTC. The V and J genes are TRBV4-1 and TRBJ2-1; 9 nucleotides match TRBD2. Germline loops: CDR1 MGHRA, CDR2 YSYEKL. This CDR3 region has 16 residues. J gave up 0 bases and V 3 bases, and 3 bases lay outside the gene matches.

The J gene is TRBJ2-1, the V gene TRBV5-1, with D perhaps matching TRBD2 (6 bases). The germline gives CDR1 SGHRS, CDR2 YFSETQ. This CDR3 region has 12 residues. V dropped 4 bases and J dropped 8 bases, with 10 bases sitting between them. The CDR3, as DNA: TGCGCCAGCAGCGCGGACTATTATGAGCAGTTCTTC. Translating it yields CASSADYYEQFF.

For this clone: Other DNA sequences from this sample encode an identical CDR3 as well. The CDR3 is CASSLGGRETQYF. As DNA, the CDR3 is TGCGCCAGCAGCTTAGGTGGGCGAGAGACCCAGTACTTC. The chain links TRBV5-1 to TRBJ2-5; D is uncertain. The CDR3 runs 13 residues. Trimming removed 2 bases from V and 4 bases from J, with 9 bases in between. The germline V gene encodes CDR1 SGHRS and CDR2 YFSETQ.

This sequence joins TRBV6-1 and TRBJ2-7; a possible D gene is TRBD1 (5 bases). CDR1 and CDR2 (germline): MNHNS, SASEGT. Trimming pared 6 bases from V and 4 bases from J, leaving 10 bases between. This CDR3 is 12 amino acids long. For the CDR3, the DNA is TGTGCCAGCAGGATAGGGGTGTACGAGCAGTACTTC. The encoded protein is CASRIGVYEQYF.

V gene TRBV11-2 combines with J gene TRBJ1-5, with no clear D. The CDR3 consists of 14 residues. Trimming cost V 2 bases and J 6 bases, with 11 bases left between them. Germline CDR1 and CDR2: SGHAT and FQNNGV. The CDR3 nucleotides are TGTGCCAGCAGCTTACGGCCGAAGGGTCAGCCCCAGCATTTT. It codes for CASSLRPKGQPQHF.

The chain combines TRBV6-4 with TRBJ2-3; 7 positions match TRBD2. CDR1 and CDR2 from the germline V gene are MRHNA and SNTAGT. This CDR3 spans 16 amino acids. With 2 bases clipped from V and 2 bases from J, the junction kept 7 bases outside the gene matches. CDR3 residues: CASSDRASGLTDTQYF. The CDR3, as DNA: TGTGCCAGCAGTGACAGGGCTAGCGGACTCACAGATACGCAGTATTTT.

This chain links TRBV5-1 with TRBJ2-1; D possibly corresponds to TRBD2 (6 bases). Germline assignment: CDR1 SGHRS and CDR2 YFSETQ. V was clipped by 0 bases and J by 9 bases, with 13 bases between them. There are 14 residues in the CDR3. DNA of the CDR3: TGCGCCAGCAGCTTGGCAGTATTGGGAGGTGAGCAGTTCTTC. Encoded protein: CASSLAVLGGEQFF.

This clone was seen a few times. This chain connects TRBV19 to TRBJ2-3; the D is unclear. The CDR3 runs 12 residues. V was trimmed by 6 bases and J by 3 bases, leaving 7 bases between them. The germline CDR1 and CDR2 sequences are LNHDA and SQIVND (reference sequence). CDR3 coding DNA: TGTGCCAGTAGAATGGCTACAGATACGCAGTATTTT. It is translated as CASRMATDTQYF.

The chain employs TRBV5-1 and TRBJ1-1; 7 nucleotides match TRBD1. The length of the CDR3 is 13 residues. V lost 4 bases and J lost 4; bases outside the gene matches: 4. CDR1 SGHRS and CDR2 YFSETQ come from the germline V gene. This CDR3 is CASSKEGATEAFF. As DNA, the CDR3 is TGCGCCAGCAGCAAGGAGGGGGCCACTGAAGCTTTCTTT.

The V gene is TRBV5-1, the J gene TRBJ2-7, with 7 bases matching TRBD1. The CDR3 length is 17 residues. Looked up from germline, CDR1 is SGHRS and CDR2 is YFSETQ. Unmatched junction bases numbered 15, after V lost 4 bases and J lost 2 bases. CDR3 in amino acids: CASSPSSSRDSTYEQYF. The CDR3, as DNA: TGCGCCAGCAGCCCCTCGTCGTCCCGGGACAGTACCTACGAGCAGTACTTC.

This clone was seen a few times. This chain connects TRBV5-1 to TRBJ1-1; a weak D match, TRBD1 (5 bases). Germline CDR1 is SGHRS and CDR2 is YFSETQ. V lost 0 bases to trimming and J lost 7 bases, with 13 bases between them. The CDR3 totals 14 residues. The DNA for the CDR3 is TGCGCCAGCAGCTTGGCCCAGGGCGGTGGTGAAGCTTTCTTT. This sequence encodes CASSLAQGGGEAFF.

This clone was detected only once. The V gene is TRBV2, the J gene TRBJ2-3; 10 nucleotides line up with TRBD2. Germline loops: CDR1 SNHLY, CDR2 FYNNEI. This CDR3 is built from 15 residues. Germline trimming cut 4 bases from V and 6 bases from J; bases unmatched to any gene: 7. CDR3 in DNA: TGTGCCAGCAGTGTCACTAGCGGGATCCCCGATACGCAGTATTTT. It codes for CASSVTSGIPDTQYF.

This chain uses TRBV27 with TRBJ2-7; 13 nucleotides line up with TRBD2. Germline V CDR1 and CDR2: MNHEY, SMNVEV (reference sequence). This CDR3 has 16 amino acids. V dropped 6 bases and J dropped 5; count of bases not matched to a gene: 10. The CDR3: CASRRTSGSISNEQYF. The DNA for the CDR3 is TGTGCCAGCAGACGGACTAGCGGGAGTATCTCGAACGAGCAGTACTTC.

In DNA, the CDR3 is TGTGCCAGCAGTGGGGGCGTTGCGGCTAGCGGGAGATCCGGGGAGCTGTTTTTT. It encodes CASSGGVAASGRSGELFF. The rearrangement links TRBV19 to TRBJ2-2, with TRBD2 matching over 10 bases. Trimming at V came to 9 bases and at J to 6 bases, leaving 19 bases not matched to a gene. Germline CDR1 reads LNHDA; CDR2 reads SQIVND (reference sequence). This CDR3 region has 18 residues.

The CDR3 spells CASSLRARSTGGAFF. CDR3 in DNA: TGTGCCAGCAGTCTCCGGGCCAGATCAACCGGGGGAGCTTTCTTT. The chain has TRBV6-6 and TRBJ1-1, with a tentative D call TRBD1 (5 bases). Germline V gene lookup returns CDR1 MNHNY and CDR2 SVGAGI (reference sequence). The ends were cut back, 5 bases at V and 10 bases at J, with 23 bases in the middle. This CDR3 spans 15 amino acids.

The V gene is TRBV28, the J gene TRBJ2-7, with a tentative D call TRBD2 (5 bases). Germline CDR1 is MDHEN and CDR2 is SYDVKM. The length of the CDR3 is 14 residues. The ends were cut back, 2 bases at V and 3 bases at J, with 11 bases in the middle. The CDR3 is CASSLGRGDYEQYF. CDR3 DNA sequence: TGTGCCAGCAGTTTAGGTCGGGGTGACTACGAGCAGTACTTC. Combining the CDR3 with reference TRBV28 and TRBJ2-7 gives the whole variable domain DVKVTQSSRYLVKRTGEKVFLECVQDMDHENMFWYRQDPGLGLRLIYFSYDVKMKEKGDIPEGYSVSREKKERFSLILESASTNQTSMYLCASSLGRGDYEQYFGPGTRLTVT.

The rearrangement links TRBV28 to TRBJ2-7; 8 nucleotides line up with TRBD1. The germline CDR1 and CDR2 sequences are MDHEN and SYDVKM. V lost 3 bases to trimming and J lost 4 bases; unmatched junction nucleotides: 8. This CDR3 is built from 15 residues. The CDR3 here is CASSFGDRGLYEQYF. For the CDR3, the DNA is TGTGCCAGCAGTTTCGGTGACAGGGGACTGTACGAGCAGTACTTC.